A single sample gave rise to the 32 T cell receptor beta chains below, sequenced in a study of regulatory T cells in long-lasting Graves disease. As for time point: newly diagnosed GD, antithyroid drugs for less than 3 months. From RNA extracted from PBMCs, the TCR library was made. Investigators prepared the TCR beta libraries by applying iRepertoire HTBI primers and Arm-PCR of CDR3 regions. TCRdb re-called the multiplex PCR reads with MiXCR, one entry per CDR3 protein. In the table there are about 560,000 distinct CDR3 sequences, around 15% of which are singletons. This sample was shared with a second study, whose subject was T cells in Graves' hyperthyroidism and ophthalmopathy.

The material was peripheral blood mononuclear cells (PBMCs), obtained at new diagnosis, from a patient treated with antithyroid drugs. The receptors were sampled from a young man with Graves disease.

This clonotype was counted once. The rearrangement uses TRBV4-1 and TRBJ1-2; D perhaps matches TRBD1 (5 bases). Trimming cost V 2 bases and J 5 bases, with 27 bases left between them. Germline V lookup: CDR1 MGHRA, CDR2 YSYEKL. The CDR3 totals 19 residues. The chain's CDR3 is CASSQLSVLGDRNRYGYTF. The CDR3 region has the DNA TGCGCCAGCAGCCAACTGTCGGTTTTAGGGGACCGAAACCGTTATGGCTACACCTTC.

This clonotype appeared many times. The rearrangement links TRBV6-5 to TRBJ2-7, with a tentative D call TRBD1 (5 bases). The CDR3 covers 14 residues. The V gene's germline CDR1 is MNHEY and CDR2 SVGAGI. The V gene lost 4 bases and the J gene lost 0 bases, with 10 bases spanning the gap. CDR3 DNA: TGTGCCAGCAGTTCCCTGACAGTCTCCTACGAGCAGTACTTC. Translating it yields CASSSLTVSYEQYF.

The gene calls are TRBV4-1 and TRBJ2-7; 9 positions agree with TRBD2. The germline V gene has CDR1 MGHRA and CDR2 YSYEKL. The CDR3 contains 17 residues. The J segment lost 2 bases and the V segment lost 4 bases, leaving 12 bases of the junction unmatched. The CDR3 nucleotides read TGCGCCAGCAGCCTCCTCGGCGGGGCGGGAGGGCCCTACGAGCAGTACTTC. Translating gives CASSLLGGAGGPYEQYF.

As concerns this clonotype: A single base is all that separates this from a far larger clone, so a read error is likely. The genes are TRBV28 and TRBJ2-3, with D possibly TRBD2 on 5 matching bases. The CDR3 runs to 11 residues. CDR1 and CDR2 from the germline V gene are MDHEN and SYDVKM. The CDR3 here is CASSRDGEQFF. The CDR3 DNA follows: TGTGCCAGCAGTCGTGACGGGGAGCAGTTTTTT.

This clonotype came up many times. The junction shows a germline mismatch at one end, possibly a read error. The gene calls are TRBV18 and TRBJ2-5; TRBD2 aligns across 11 bases. The CDR3 is 15 residues long. Germline CDR1 and CDR2: KGHSH and LQKENI. The CDR3 nucleotides read TGCGCCAGCAGCCCGGGACTAGCGGAACAAGAGACCCAGTACTTC. Its protein product is CASSPGLAEQETQYF.

At least ten counts were recorded for this clonotype. J is TRBJ2-3 and V is TRBV2; 8 nucleotides line up with TRBD2. The CDR3 contains 14 residues. Trimming took 2 bases from V and 9 from J; bases not matched to a gene: 7. Germline assignment: CDR1 SNHLY and CDR2 FYNNEI. The CDR3 is CASSELLTSATQYF. The DNA of the CDR3 is TGTGCCAGCAGTGAACTCCTGACTAGCGCGACGCAGTATTTT.

This clonotype showed up just a few times. The rearrangement uses TRBV20-1 and TRBJ1-5; 7 bases map to TRBD1. CDR1 DFQATT and CDR2 SNEGSKA come from the germline V gene (reference sequence). The CDR3 totals 15 residues. The V gene end was trimmed by 5 bases and the J gene end by 0 bases; junction bases not matched to a gene: 7. The DNA of the CDR3 is TGCAGTGCTCTTGGGACAGCGGCTAGCAATCAGCCCCAGCATTTT. Its protein is CSALGTAASNQPQHF.

In this sample, this clonotype turned up many times. The J gene is TRBJ1-5, the V gene TRBV2; 10 nucleotides agree with TRBD1. This CDR3 is 15 amino acids long. The V and J ends lost 7 bases and 2 bases, in that order; junction bases with no gene match: 5. Germline loops: CDR1 SNHLY, CDR2 FYNNEI. CDR3 in amino acids: CASTLGTGGNQPQHF. In DNA, the CDR3 is TGTGCCAGCACTCTCGGGACAGGGGGCAATCAGCCCCAGCATTTT. Using reference TRBV2 and TRBJ1-5 for the parts outside the CDR3, the full variable domain is EPEVTQTPSHQVTQMGQEVILRCVPISNHLYFYWYRQILGQKVEFLVSFYNNEISEKSEIFDDQFSVERPDGSNFTLKIRSTKLEDSAMYFCASTLGTGGNQPQHFGDGTRLSIL.

As concerns this clonotype: A much larger clone differs from this one at a single base, so this may be a read error. The rearrangement links TRBV27 to TRBJ2-5; 10 bases are shared with TRBD2. J gave up 6 bases and V 11 bases, and 12 bases lay outside the gene matches. The V gene's germline CDR1 is MNHEY and CDR2 SMNVEV (reference sequence). CDR3 length: 14 residues. The CDR3 DNA sequence: TGTGCCTGCACCGAGCGGGAGGGCCTACAGACCCAGTACTTC. This codes for CACTEREGLQTQYF.

The rearrangement uses TRBV28 and TRBJ2-7; tentatively, D is TRBD2 (6 bases). This CDR3 comprises 15 residues. Trimming took 3 bases from V and 0 from J, leaving 12 bases between them. Germline loops: CDR1 MDHEN, CDR2 SYDVKM. DNA for the CDR3: TGTGCCAGCAGTTTTGTAGCGGAGAGCTCCTACGAGCAGTACTTC. Translated, it gives CASSFVAESSYEQYF.

V gene TRBV18 combines with J gene TRBJ2-7; D call uncertain. From germline, CDR1 is KGHSH and CDR2 LQKENI. Trimming left V 0 bases short and J 6 bases short, with 9 bases between. This CDR3 is built from 13 residues. The CDR3 region has the DNA TGTGCCAGCTCACCACCTACAGTGGCCGAGCAGTACTTC. It is translated as CASSPPTVAEQYF.

At least ten counts were recorded for this clonotype. The V gene is TRBV12-3 or TRBV12-4, the J gene TRBJ2-7; perhaps TRBD2 as D (6 bases). This CDR3 has 15 residues. V lost 8 bases to trimming and J lost 2 bases, with 19 bases between them. The CDR3 loop reads CASGGAGRIAYEQYF. The CDR3 bases are TGTGCCAGCGGAGGGGCAGGAAGGATAGCCTACGAGCAGTACTTC.

At least ten counts were recorded for this clonotype. This sequence joins TRBV20-1 and TRBJ2-7, with 10 bases that match TRBD2. This CDR3 is built from 14 residues. In germline, CDR1 is DFQATT, CDR2 SNEGSKA (reference sequence). With V trimmed by 6 bases and J by 5 bases, 10 bases remained unmatched. The CDR3 DNA sequence: TGCAGTGCGGGGGTAGCGGGAGGCTCTGACGAGCAGTACTTC. This sequence encodes CSAGVAGGSDEQYF.

This clonotype was found a few times. V and J are TRBV7-2 and TRBJ1-3; no definite D call. From germline, CDR1 is SGHTA and CDR2 FQGNSA. CDR3 size: 15 residues. Deletions cut 3 bases from V and 4 bases from J, with 13 bases between. The CDR3 DNA reads as TGTGCCAGCAGCTTTTCCCCAGGAAGCGGAAACACCATATATTTT. This encodes CASSFSPGSGNTIYF.

Of note for this clonotype: A read error is possible here, since a much larger clone lies one base away. The chain has TRBV28 and TRBJ2-1; 7 nucleotides align to TRBD2. Trimming removed 3 bases from V and 8 bases from J; junction bases left unmatched: 10. This CDR3 spans 15 amino acids. Germline assignment: CDR1 MDHEN and CDR2 SYDVKM. The CDR3 reads CASSFVSGIPHEQFF. The CDR3 DNA sequence: TGTGCCAGCAGTTTTGTGAGCGGGATTCCGCATGAGCAGTTCTTC. The complete variable domain, with remaining parts taken from reference TRBV28 and TRBJ2-1, reads DVKVTQSSRYLVKRTGEKVFLECVQDMDHENMFWYRQDPGLGLRLIYFSYDVKMKEKGDIPEGYSVSREKKERFSLILESASTNQTSMYLCASSFVSGIPHEQFFGPGTRLTVL.

The CDR3 region is CASSHTGQGESTEAFF. In nucleotides, the CDR3 is TGCGCCAGCAGCCATACTGGACAGGGGGAAAGCACTGAAGCTTTCTTT. The rearrangement links TRBV4-1 to TRBJ1-1; 10 nucleotides match TRBD1. The germline CDR1 and CDR2 sequences are MGHRA and YSYEKL. This CDR3 region has 16 residues. The V and J ends lost 3 bases and 4 bases, in that order; junction bases with no gene match: 8.

This clonotype was counted at least ten times. The chain links TRBV28 to TRBJ1-5; D not resolved. The length of the CDR3 is 8 residues. Trimming removed 8 bases from V and 10 bases from J, with 3 bases in between. CDR1 is MDHEN and CDR2 is SYDVKM in the germline V gene. The CDR3 DNA is TGTGCCAGCCATCCCCAGCATTTT. It codes for CASHPQHF.

In this sample, this clonotype turned up many times. Here the CDR3 DNA reads TGTGCCAGCAGCAAAGGCCCAGATACGCAGTATTTT. Translated, it gives CASSKGPDTQYF. V gene TRBV7-2 combines with J gene TRBJ2-3, with no clear D. The V gene lost 5 bases and the J gene lost 4 bases, with 7 bases spanning the gap. Germline V gene lookup returns CDR1 SGHTA and CDR2 FQGNSA. This CDR3 is 12 amino acids long.

This clonotype was found many times. V is TRBV12-3 or TRBV12-4 and J is TRBJ2-2; D call uncertain. The CDR3 is made up of 11 amino acids. The germline V and J ends were trimmed by 6 bases and 6 bases, with 5 bases remaining between them. In nucleotides, the CDR3 is TGTGCCAGCAGCTCCCCCGGGGAGCTGTTTTTT. Translating it yields CASSSPGELFF.

As regards this clonotype: It may be a read error: a sequence one base away is much more abundant. The CDR3 carries no conserved terminal phenylalanine or tryptophan, so it likely arises from a read error. The rearrangement uses TRBV27 and TRBJ2-1; no firm D call. The germline V and J ends were trimmed by 3 bases and 5 bases, with 17 bases remaining between them. The CDR3 has 16 amino acids. Germline CDR1 is MNHEY and CDR2 is SMNVEV (reference sequence). The CDR3 is CASSFYFRKGNNEQFL. The CDR3 bases are TGTGCCAGCAGTTTTTATTTCCGGAAGGGTAACAATGAGCAGTTCCTC.

Of note for this clonotype: This CDR3 fails to terminate in the conserved phenylalanine or tryptophan, so it likely reflects a read error. This sequence joins TRBV12-3 or TRBV12-4 and TRBJ2-7; 7 positions agree with TRBD1. This CDR3 region has 16 residues. The V and J ends lost 3 bases and 3 bases, in that order; junction bases with no gene match: 11. CDR3 in DNA: TGTGCCAGCAGTTTCGGTTCCTCGGCAGGGGGCTACGAGCAGTACTCC. This codes for CASSFGSSAGGYEQYS.

The chain combines TRBV19 with TRBJ2-1; a possible D gene is TRBD1 (6 bases). V lost 4 bases and J 4 bases, leaving 17 bases between the germline ends. CDR1 and CDR2 (germline): LNHDA, SQIVND (reference sequence). The CDR3 is 16 amino acids. Here the CDR3 reads CASSTRQESVYNEQFF. Here the CDR3 DNA reads TGTGCCAGTAGTACCAGACAGGAGAGCGTTTACAATGAGCAGTTCTTC.

The gene calls are TRBV27 and TRBJ1-1; 9 nucleotides agree with TRBD1. The ends lost 5 bases at V and 5 bases at J; junction bases unmatched: 12. In germline, CDR1 is MNHEY, CDR2 SMNVEV (reference sequence). CDR3 size: 16 residues. The CDR3 region has the DNA TGTGCCAGCAGTCAGGGGCCAGGGACAGGGCGAACTGAAGCTTTCTTT. This gives the protein CASSQGPGTGRTEAFF.

This chain connects TRBV7-8 to TRBJ2-5; 7 nucleotides agree with TRBD1. Trimming cost V 2 bases and J 5 bases; bases outside gene matches: 11. Germline V gives CDR1 SGHVS, CDR2 FQNEAQ. This CDR3 comprises 16 residues. The CDR3 region is CASSLKGARVGETQYF. The DNA of the CDR3 is TGTGCCAGCAGCTTAAAGGGGGCGAGGGTGGGGGAGACCCAGTACTTC.

This clonotype appeared many times. The chain combines TRBV3-1 with TRBJ1-5, with 10 bases that match TRBD1. The V gene end was trimmed by 2 bases and the J gene end by 4 bases; junction bases not matched to a gene: 2. Per the germline V gene, CDR1 is LGHDT and CDR2 is YNNKEL (reference sequence). This CDR3 spans 15 amino acids. The CDR3 region is CASSQRDRGNQPQHF. The CDR3 DNA is TGTGCCAGCAGCCAAAGGGACAGGGGTAATCAGCCCCAGCATTTT.

The rearrangement uses TRBV3-1 and TRBJ2-1; a weak D match, TRBD2 (6 bases). Germline-derived CDR1 and CDR2 are LGHDT and YNNKEL (reference sequence). The length of the CDR3 is 14 residues. Trimming shortened V by 3 bases and J by 8 bases, and 14 bases separated the two germline ends. The CDR3 region is CASSHQGGDDEQFF. CDR3 nucleotides: TGTGCCAGCAGCCACCAAGGAGGGGACGATGAGCAGTTCTTC.

This clonotype has ten or more counts. The rearrangement uses TRBV20-1 and TRBJ1-1; D is possibly TRBD1 (6 bases). The germline V and J ends were trimmed by 4 bases and 0 bases, with 15 bases remaining between them. Germline V gene lookup returns CDR1 DFQATT and CDR2 SNEGSKA (reference sequence). This CDR3 comprises 15 residues. The CDR3 here is CSATQGSGMNTEAFF. The CDR3 DNA reads TGCAGTGCTACACAGGGTAGCGGTATGAACACTGAAGCTTTCTTT.

The table lists this clonotype with many counts. This rearrangement joins TRBV12-3 or TRBV12-4 to TRBJ2-3; TRBD2 aligns across 10 bases. Trimming at V came to 5 bases and at J to 2 bases, leaving 13 bases not matched to a gene. This CDR3 is built from 18 residues. The CDR3 coding sequence is TGTGCCAGCAGTGAAAATGGGGGGACTAGCGAAAACACAGATACGCAGTATTTT. It is translated as CASSENGGTSENTDTQYF.

The rearrangement uses TRBV28 and TRBJ2-3; weak D call: TRBD1 (6 bases). Germline CDR1 is MDHEN and CDR2 is SYDVKM. The CDR3 has 18 residues. Between the trimmed V and J ends, which lost 3 bases and 3 bases, there was a span of 22 bases. CDR3 in DNA: TGTGCCAGCAGTTTCCACACCACAGGGATCGGTAAGACAGATACGCAGTATTTT. Amino acids: CASSFHTTGIGKTDTQYF.

Many counts were recorded for this clonotype. This chain uses TRBV27 with TRBJ2-7; 7 bases are a match to TRBD2. CDR1 and CDR2 from the germline V gene are MNHEY and SMNVEV (reference sequence). Germline trimming cut 3 bases from V and 0 bases from J; bases unmatched to any gene: 8. The CDR3 runs 16 residues. The CDR3: CASSFGAGAPSYEQYF. The CDR3 region has the DNA TGTGCCAGCAGTTTTGGGGCGGGAGCCCCCTCCTACGAGCAGTACTTC.

The chain couples TRBV6-5 to TRBJ2-1; possible D gene TRBD2, 6 bases. The CDR3 is 15 amino acids. The V gene lost 2 bases and the J gene lost 8 bases, with 16 bases spanning the gap. The germline gives CDR1 MNHEY, CDR2 SVGAGI. The CDR3 nucleotides are TGTGCCAGCAGTTACGTGTCGGGAGCGTTAGATGAGCAGTTCTTC. Residues: CASSYVSGALDEQFF.

Points on this clonotype: This may come from a read error, since a much larger clone is one base off. The V call is TRBV20-1, the J call TRBJ2-1; 10 bases agree with TRBD2. Germline CDR1 is DFQATT and CDR2 is SNEGSKA (reference sequence). The CDR3 runs to 15 residues. The J segment lost 13 bases and the V segment lost 6 bases, leaving 18 bases of the junction unmatched. CDR3: CSAHTGTSVGETQFF. CDR3 nucleotide sequence: TGCAGTGCGCACACCGGGACTAGCGTTGGAGAGACCCAGTTCTTC.